The T cell receptor beta chain described here comes from a study of long-term antiretroviral therapy in people with HIV. A note on this clone: Its specificity is not known.

V was trimmed by 6 bases and J by 5 bases, leaving 13 bases between them. The length of the CDR3 is 13 residues. Germline lookup yields CDR1 MNHEY and CDR2 SVGAGI. The authors ran the immunoSEQ assay, v3.0, at survey level. The repertoire was sequenced with immunoSEQ multiplex PCR; TCRdb's copy has only in-frame clones and lacks some. Of 30,000 to 40,000 clones in the sample, around 79% are singletons; the top ten hold approximately 3%. Study-wide points: Those clones which expanded before ART made up the dominant part of the repertoire at all time points. HIV repertoires covered narrower CDR3 length ranges than controls did.

Sequencing was performed on unsorted PBMCs, taken 1.9 years after starting antiretroviral therapy. This receptor was taken from a man between 18 and 29 years old with HIV. The chain carries TRBV6-5 and TRBJ1-2; TRBD1 is a possible D gene (6 bases). Here the CDR3 reads CASSPGAPYGYTF. CDR3 in DNA: TGTGCCAGCAGCCCAGGGGCGCCTTATGGCTACACCTTC.